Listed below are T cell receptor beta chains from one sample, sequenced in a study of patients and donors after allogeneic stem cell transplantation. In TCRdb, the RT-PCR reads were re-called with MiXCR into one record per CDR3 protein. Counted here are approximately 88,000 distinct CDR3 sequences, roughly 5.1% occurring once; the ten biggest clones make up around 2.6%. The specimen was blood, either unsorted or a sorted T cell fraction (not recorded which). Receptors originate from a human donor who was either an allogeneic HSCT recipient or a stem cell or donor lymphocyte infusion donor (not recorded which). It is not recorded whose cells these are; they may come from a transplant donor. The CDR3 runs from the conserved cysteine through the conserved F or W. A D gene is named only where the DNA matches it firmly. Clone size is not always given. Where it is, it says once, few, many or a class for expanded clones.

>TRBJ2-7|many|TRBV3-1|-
TGTGCCAGCAGCCAAGTGGGTACGGGTAAAGCCTACGAGCAGTACTTC
CASSQVGTGKAYEQYF
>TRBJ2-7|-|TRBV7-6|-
TGTGCCAGCAGCTCCGATACACTAGGAAGGTACGAGCAGTACTTC
CASSSDTLGRYEQYF
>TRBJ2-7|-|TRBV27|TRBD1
TGTGCCAGCAGCTCCCTCCTCGGACAGGCCCCCTACGAGCAGTACTTC
CASSSLLGQAPYEQYF
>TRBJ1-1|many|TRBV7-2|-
TGTGCCAGCAGCTTAGGGTATGGATCGAACACTGAAGCTTTCTTT
CASSLGYGSNTEAFF
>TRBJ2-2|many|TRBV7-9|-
TGTGCCAGCACCCCTCGGGGCTCCTCACAAGTCACCGGGGAGCTGTTTTTT
CASTPRGSSQVTGELFF
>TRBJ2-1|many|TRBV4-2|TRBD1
TGTGCCAGCAGCCTCGGACAGGGCGTGGATGAGCAGTTCTTC
CASSLGQGVDEQFF
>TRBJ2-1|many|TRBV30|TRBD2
TGTGCCTGGATGTGGGGGGGGATAGACTACAATGAGCAGTTCTTC
CAWMWGGIDYNEQFF
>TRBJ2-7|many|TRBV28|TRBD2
TGTGCCAGCGGAACTAGCGGGAGGGCCGGCGAGCAGTACTTC
CASGTSGRAGEQYF
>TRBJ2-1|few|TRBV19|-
TGTGCCAGTAGTACCGACAGGCCCTCCTACAATGAGCAGTTCTTC
CASSTDRPSYNEQFF
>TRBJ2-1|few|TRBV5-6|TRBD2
TGTGCCAGCAGCCAGCGGGGGACTAGCGGGTACAATGAGCAGTTCTTC
CASSQRGTSGYNEQFF
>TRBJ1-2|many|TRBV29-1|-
TGCAGCGTTACAGACACCTATGGCTACACCTTC
CSVTDTYGYTF
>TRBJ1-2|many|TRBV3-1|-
TGTGCCAGCAGTTCAACCAGGGGTGACGGCTACACCTTC
CASSSTRGDGYTF
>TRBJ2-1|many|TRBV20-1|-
TGCAGTGCTACCCAGGGCTACAATGAGCAGTTCTTC
CSATQGYNEQFF
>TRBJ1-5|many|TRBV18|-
TGTGCCAGCTCACCAAACGGGGCAGTAGGCAATCAGCCCCAGCATTTT
CASSPNGAVGNQPQHF
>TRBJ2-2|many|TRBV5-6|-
TGTGCCAGCAGCTTGGGGACTTGGGGGTACGGGGAGCTGTTTTTT
CASSLGTWGYGELFF
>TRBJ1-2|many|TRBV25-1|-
TGTGCCAGCAGTGATGGACCGACCTACTATGGCTACACCTTC
CASSDGPTYYGYTF
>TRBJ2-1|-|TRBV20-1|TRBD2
TGCAGTGCTAGTGTAGCGGGAGGAATCTACAATGAGCAGTTCTTC
CSASVAGGIYNEQFF
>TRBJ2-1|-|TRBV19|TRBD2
TGTGCCAGTAGTGGGAAGAGCGGGGACGGGGCCTACAATGAGCAGTTCTTC
CASSGKSGDGAYNEQFF
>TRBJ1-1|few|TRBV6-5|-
TGTGCCAGCAATCAGGGTGTTGAAGCTTTCTTT
CASNQGVEAFF
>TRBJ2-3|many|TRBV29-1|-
TGCAGCGCCAATGACAAAGCCTATTCCACAGATACGCAGTATTTT
CSANDKAYSTDTQYF
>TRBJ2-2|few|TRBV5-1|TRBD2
TGCGCCAGCAGCCAAGTGAAGGGAGGGTCCGGGGAGCTGTTTTTT
CASSQVKGGSGELFF
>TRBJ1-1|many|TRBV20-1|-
TGCAGTGCTAGAGTTGCAGGGGTTATGAACACTGAAGCTTTCTTT
CSARVAGVMNTEAFF
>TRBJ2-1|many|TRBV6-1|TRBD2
TGTGCCAGCAGTGAGGCCGGGACTAGCGGACTTGAGCAGTTCTTC
CASSEAGTSGLEQFF
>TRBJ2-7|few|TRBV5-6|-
TGTGCCAGCAGCTTGATGAGGGCCAGGGGCTCCTACGAGCAGTACTTC
CASSLMRARGSYEQYF
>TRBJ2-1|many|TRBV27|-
TGTGCCAGCAGCCTCTCCTTGTTGGGCTACAATGAGCAGTTCTTC
CASSLSLLGYNEQFF
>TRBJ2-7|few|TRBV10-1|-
TGCGCCAGCAGTGAGACGGGGCACGTTAACCACGAGCAGTACTTC
CASSETGHVNHEQYF
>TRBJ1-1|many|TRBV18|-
TGTGCCAGCTCACCACAAGTGGACCTCCAGGCTGAAGCTTTCTTT
CASSPQVDLQAEAFF
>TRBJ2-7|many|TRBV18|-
TGTGCCAGCTCACCGAGGGCGGGAACCCCCTACGAGCAGTACTTC
CASSPRAGTPYEQYF
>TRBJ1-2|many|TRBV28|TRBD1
TGTGCCAGCAATTCGGACAGGCTTATGAACTATGGCTACACCTTC
CASNSDRLMNYGYTF
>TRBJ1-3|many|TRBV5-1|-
TGCGCCAGCAGCTGGGACGGCCTTAGCTCTGGAAACACCATATATTTT
CASSWDGLSSGNTIYF
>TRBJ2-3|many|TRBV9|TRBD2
TGTGCCAGCAGCGTAGCAGGTCTAGCGGGGGGCGCAGATACGCAGTATTTT
CASSVAGLAGGADTQYF
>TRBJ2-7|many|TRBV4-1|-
TGCGCCAGCAGCCGAGGCTTAGGGGTCGACGAGCAGTACTTC
CASSRGLGVDEQYF
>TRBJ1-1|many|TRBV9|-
TGTGCCAGCAGCGTAGACCTATTGGGCGTAGCTTTCTTT
CASSVDLLGVAFF
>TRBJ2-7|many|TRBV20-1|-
TGCAGTGCTAGGTTGCCTCCAGCGTCCTACGAGCAGTACTTC
CSARLPPASYEQYF
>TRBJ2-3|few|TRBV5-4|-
TGTGCCAGCAGCTTGTCCCCCCTGGCGCGAACAGATACGCAGTATTTT
CASSLSPLARTDTQYF
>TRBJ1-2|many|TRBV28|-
TGTGCCAGCAGTTTAGGAGATCGACGGATCTATGGCTACACCTTC
CASSLGDRRIYGYTF
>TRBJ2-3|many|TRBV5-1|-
TGCGCCAGCAGCTTTTCGGCAGATACGCAGTATTTT
CASSFSADTQYF
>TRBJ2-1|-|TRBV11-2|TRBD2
TGTGCCAGCAGCTCGTCCGGGGGGGGATACAATGAGCAGTTCTTC
CASSSSGGGYNEQFF
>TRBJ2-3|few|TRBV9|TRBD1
TGTGCCAGCACAAACGGACAGGGGCCAAACACAGATACGCAGTATTTT
CASTNGQGPNTDTQYF
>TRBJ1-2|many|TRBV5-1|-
TGCGCCAGCAGCTTGGATACAGGGAACTATGGCTACACCTTC
CASSLDTGNYGYTF
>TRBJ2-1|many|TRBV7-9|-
TGTGCCAGCAGCTTAGAAGGGGGGTGGAATGAGCAGTTCTTC
CASSLEGGWNEQFF
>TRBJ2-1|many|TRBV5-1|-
TGCGCCAGCAGCTTGGCGACGGTCAATGAGCAGTTCTTC
CASSLATVNEQFF
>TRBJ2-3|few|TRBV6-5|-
TGTGCCAGCAGTTACGGTTCTAGCACAGATACGCAGTATTTT
CASSYGSSTDTQYF
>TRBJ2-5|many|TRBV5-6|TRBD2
TGTGCCAGCAGCATTGGACTAGCCGTCCCCCTCGGGTACTTC
CASSIGLAVPLGYF
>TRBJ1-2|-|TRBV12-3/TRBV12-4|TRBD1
TGTGCCAGCAGTCCTACAGGGGCCGCCTATGGCTACACCTTC
CASSPTGAAYGYTF
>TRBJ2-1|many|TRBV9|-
TGTGCCAGCAGCGTACGGTTGTTTTCCTCGAGCAATGAGCAGTTCTTC
CASSVRLFSSSNEQFF
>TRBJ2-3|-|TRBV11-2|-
TGTGCCAGCACCAACCGGGGAGATACGCAGTATTTT
CASTNRGDTQYF
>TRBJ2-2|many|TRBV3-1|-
TGTGCCAGCAGTTACTATAACACCGGGGAGCTGTTTTTT
CASSYYNTGELFF
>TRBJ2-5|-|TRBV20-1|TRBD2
TGCAGTGCAGTAGGCGCGGGGGGGCAAGAGACCCAGTACTTC
CSAVGAGGQETQYF
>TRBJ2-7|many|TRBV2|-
TGTGCCAGCAGTGAAGGGACAGATACAATAGCCTACGAGCAGTACTTC
CASSEGTDTIAYEQYF
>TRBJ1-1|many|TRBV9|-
TGTGCCAGCAGCGTAGTCGACCTCACTGAAGCTTTCTTT
CASSVVDLTEAFF
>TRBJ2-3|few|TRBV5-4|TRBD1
TGTGCCAGCAGCTTGGAAATCGACAGGGTGGATACGCAGTATTTT
CASSLEIDRVDTQYF
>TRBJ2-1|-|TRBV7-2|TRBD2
TGTGCCAGCAGCTTAACGCCCATGGGCGGGAGCTCCTACAATGAGCAGTTCTTC
CASSLTPMGGSSYNEQFF
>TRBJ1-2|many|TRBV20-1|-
TGCAGTGCTAGAGCGCGCTATGGCTACACCTTC
CSARARYGYTF
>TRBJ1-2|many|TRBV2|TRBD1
TGTGCCAGCAGGCCCAGGGGGGCAGGGCTGGCTAACTATGGCTACACCTTC
CASRPRGAGLANYGYTF